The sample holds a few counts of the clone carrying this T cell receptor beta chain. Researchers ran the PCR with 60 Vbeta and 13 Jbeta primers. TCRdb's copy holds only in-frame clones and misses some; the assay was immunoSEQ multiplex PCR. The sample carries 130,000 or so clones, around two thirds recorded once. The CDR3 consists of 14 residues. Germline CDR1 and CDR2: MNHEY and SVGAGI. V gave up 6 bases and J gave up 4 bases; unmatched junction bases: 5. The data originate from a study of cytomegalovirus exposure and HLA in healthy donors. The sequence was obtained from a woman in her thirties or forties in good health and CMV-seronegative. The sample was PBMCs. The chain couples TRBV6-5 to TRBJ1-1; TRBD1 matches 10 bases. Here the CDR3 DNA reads TGTGCCAGCAGACGACAGGGGGCAGGCACTGAAGCTTTCTTT. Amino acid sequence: CASRRQGAGTEAFF.